Sequencing of this T cell receptor (beta chain) was carried out in a study of cytomegalovirus exposure and HLA in healthy donors. Trimming took off 6 bases at V and 5 bases at J, with 11 bases between the two ends. This CDR3 is built from 13 residues. Germline V gene data show CDR1 as SNHLY and CDR2 as FYNNEI. The PCR contained 60 Vbeta and 13 Jbeta primers. Assay used: immunoSEQ multiplex PCR; TCRdb lists only in-frame clones, some missing. In total, the table holds 150,000 to 200,000 clones. The TCR was taken from a man aged 25 to 40 in good health and CMV-seronegative. Sequences were obtained from PBMCs. This rearrangement joins TRBV2 to TRBJ2-1; D possibly corresponds to TRBD2 (5 bases). The CDR3 nucleotides read TGTGCCAGCAGATTGGACTTAAACAATGAGCAGTTCTTC. Its protein product is CASRLDLNNEQFF. Combining the CDR3 with reference TRBV2 and TRBJ2-1 gives the whole variable domain EPEVTQTPSHQVTQMGQEVILRCVPISNHLYFYWYRQILGQKVEFLVSFYNNEISEKSEIFDDQFSVERPDGSNFTLKIRSTKLEDSAMYFCASRLDLNNEQFFGPGTRLTVL.